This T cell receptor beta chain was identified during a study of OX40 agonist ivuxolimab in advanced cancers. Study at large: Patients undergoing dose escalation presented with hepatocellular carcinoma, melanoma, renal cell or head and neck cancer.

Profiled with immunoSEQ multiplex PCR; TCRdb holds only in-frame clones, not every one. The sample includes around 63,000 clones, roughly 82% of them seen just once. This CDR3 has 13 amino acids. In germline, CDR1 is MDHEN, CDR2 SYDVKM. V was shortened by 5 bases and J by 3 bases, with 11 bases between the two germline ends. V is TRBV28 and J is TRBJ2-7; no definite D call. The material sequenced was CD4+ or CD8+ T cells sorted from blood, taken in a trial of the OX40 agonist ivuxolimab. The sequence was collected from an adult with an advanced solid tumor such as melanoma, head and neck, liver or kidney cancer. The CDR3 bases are TGTGCCAGCAGTGGGGTGGGGTACTACGAGCAGTACTTC. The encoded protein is CASSGVGYYEQYF.